The entry below gives a single T cell receptor beta chain sequence along with its context. Germline CDR1 and CDR2: SGHRS and YFSETQ. The V and J ends lost 2 bases and 5 bases, in that order; junction bases with no gene match: 6. This CDR3 has 16 amino acids. The age range of participants was about 18 to 89 years, with residence in about 25 US areas. Cohorts were based on clinical histories the participants reported. This specimen comes from a study of blood T cell repertoires in COVID-19. On the study more broadly: T cells, B-cell-depleted T cells, or PBMCs supplied cDNA or gDNA.

Per the original data handling: Reference gene primers were amplified, and this amplification served to estimate nucleated cell counts. Profiling relied on immunoSEQ multiplex PCR, and the TCRdb table lists in-frame clones only, not all of them. That table furnishes V, J and clone size, whereas the DNA furnished D and trimming. The profile shows hundreds of thousands of clones, roughly 85% of them singletons. This receptor was identified in a woman aged 40 to 49 who had recovered from COVID-19. The sample consisted of PBMCs or T cells enriched from blood (not recorded which). The rearrangement joins TRBV5-1 to TRBJ2-1; 11 positions match TRBD2. The DNA for the CDR3 is TGCGCCAGCAGCTTACACCAGACTAGCGGGAACAATGAGCAGTTCTTC. Translation gives CASSLHQTSGNNEQFF.